The following is a TCR beta chain sequence with its context. As the template, RNA transcripts were used to amplify TCR beta CDR3 regions. RT-PCR with HTBI primers came first, then second-round multiplex PCR. TCRdb reanalysed the multiplex PCR reads using MiXCR and keeps one entry per CDR3 protein. The sample holds approximately 410,000 distinct CDR3 sequences, 15% seen once. Germline CDR1 reads SNHLY; CDR2 reads FYNNEI. The CDR3 consists of 16 residues. The germline V and J ends were trimmed by 6 bases and 7 bases, with 22 bases remaining between them. Hyperthyroidism was considered stable when no ophthalmopathy appeared within 18 months of follow-up. This sample was included in a study of Graves' ophthalmopathy and Graves' hyperthyroidism.

The receptor was derived from a woman younger than 35 with stable Graves' hyperthyroidism. Sequenced sample: peripheral blood. V is TRBV2 and J is TRBJ1-5; the D gene is possibly TRBD1 (6 bases). In DNA, the CDR3 is TGTGCCAGCAGCCCCGAGTCGGGGGCTTCCGGGCAGCCCCAGCATTTT. Translating gives CASSPESGASGQPQHF.